The sequence of this T cell receptor (beta chain) was determined in a study of blood T cell repertoires in COVID-19 (dated by TCRdb to 2018 to 2021). In terms of the full investigation: The collaborator samples originated in the United States, Italy and Spain and spanned the acute and convalescent phases of COVID-19. The material from the prospective study consisted of cDNA or gDNA derived from T cells, B-cell-depleted T cells, or PBMCs. The dataset comprised deeply sampled blood TCRbeta repertoires from subjects exposed to, actively infected with, or recovered from COVID-19. The repertoires were released in a freely available public database intended as a resource for research on the immune response to SARS-CoV-2. The samples were drawn from two sources: the first 160 participants of the ongoing ImmuneRACE study, and 950 to 1,500 subjects contributed by 6 global collaborators. Nearly every sample came with metadata listing a de-identified subject ID, COVID-19 status, age in years and sex. HLA class I and class II types, where available, came from metadata supplied by the sample provider rather than from assay-based typing. Study-level results and caveats: The quantity of clinical and demographic metadata differed by source and by participant and was supplied without curation.

TCRbeta CDR3 regions were amplified from genomic DNA using the immunoSEQ Assay, a bias-controlled multiplex PCR. The study's own analysis went as follows. Nucleated cell counts per sample were estimated from amplification of reference gene primers within the assay. To quantify the absolute abundance of each unique TCRbeta CDR3 rearrangement, sequence reads were collapsed and filtered. For each sample, productive Simpson clonality was calculated as the square root of Simpson's diversity index across productive rearrangements. What TCRdb holds here is the immuneACCESS table cut down to in-frame rearrangements. Part of the clones is not present; checked against another copy, under half of the missing clones reflect an unresolved V gene, and the others are unexplained. The V and J calls and clone size are taken from that table; D and trimming were inferred from the DNA. This sample has around 81,000 clones in its table, and 85% of those were observed once. The biggest ten clones account for 3.4% of the sample.

CDR1 and CDR2 (SGHAT, FQDESV) derive from the germline V gene (reference sequence). Trimmed from V: 0 bases; trimmed from J: 2 bases; junction bases lacking a gene match: 8. From the cysteine up to the phenylalanine, the CDR3 has a length of 17 residues. The CDR3 DNA has 51 bases and is translated from base 1. This clone was found once. The clone's antigen remains unknown. Base-call qualities are not available, and no considerably larger clone is one nucleotide away. The collaborating institutions used their own protocols to collect whole blood in K2EDTA tubes. For TCRbeta analysis, collaborators shipped samples in one of three forms: frozen whole blood, isolated PBMCs, or DNA extracted from either of those sample types.

This receptor was taken from a man between 45 and 60 years old with acute or convalescent COVID-19. Rearrangement joined TRBV11-1 to TRBJ2-5; 8 of the junction bases match TRBD1. The sample was peripheral blood. CDR3 sequence: CASSLAVGTGSQETQYF. At the DNA level, the sequence is TGTGCCAGCAGCTTAGCGGTTGGGACAGGATCGCAAGAGACCCAGTACTTC.